These 25 T cell receptor beta chains were sequenced from one sample in a study of T cells after yellow fever vaccination. MiXCR, run by TCRdb on the 5' RACE reads, gives a single entry per CDR3 protein. Of just under 600,000 distinct CDR3 sequences listed, about 13% are singletons. The sample in question was PBMCs, obtained on the day of the yellow fever booster vaccination. All receptors come from a man aged 25-40 years who received the YFV17D yellow fever vaccine.

The J gene is TRBJ2-7, the V gene TRBV6-1; TRBD2 aligns across 9 bases. The ends lost 7 bases at V and 2 bases at J; junction bases unmatched: 12. The CDR3 has 16 residues. Per germline, CDR1 MNHNS and CDR2 SASEGT. This CDR3 reads CASTYHPTSGTYEQYF. The CDR3 region has the DNA TGTGCCAGCACCTACCACCCGACTAGCGGCACCTACGAGCAGTACTTC.

This clonotype was observed a handful of times. The chain employs TRBV28 and TRBJ1-1; a weak D match, TRBD1 (6 bases). The CDR3 consists of 14 residues. CDR1 and CDR2 from the germline V gene are MDHEN and SYDVKM. V was trimmed by 3 bases and J by 7 bases, leaving 15 bases between them. The CDR3 reads CASSFPGGRGEAFF. In DNA, the CDR3 is TGTGCCAGCAGTTTTCCTGGGGGGCGCGGTGAAGCTTTCTTT.

The chain has TRBV4-2 and TRBJ2-1, with TRBD2 identical over 9 bases. The CDR3 runs 16 residues. The germline V gene has CDR1 LGHNA and CDR2 YNFKEQ. Trimming took 4 bases from V and 8 from J; bases not matched to a gene: 12. The CDR3 coding sequence is TGTGCCAGCAGCCCAGATTCTCTAGCGGGAAAGGATGAGCAGTTCTTC. Its protein is CASSPDSLAGKDEQFF.

The V gene is TRBV7-2, the J gene TRBJ2-3, with 8 bases lining up with TRBD2. V lost 6 bases and J lost 7; bases outside the gene matches: 12. The germline V gene has CDR1 SGHTA and CDR2 FQGNSA. The CDR3 is 15 amino acids. The DNA for the CDR3 is TGTGCCAGCAGATACAGACTAGCGCAAATCTATACGCAGTATTTT. It encodes CASRYRLAQIYTQYF.

This clonotype was found a few times. This chain joins TRBV30 and TRBJ1-3, with D possibly matching TRBD1 (5 bases). The V gene lost 0 bases and the J gene lost 3 bases, with 9 bases spanning the gap. CDR3 length: 14 amino acids. Germline-derived CDR1 and CDR2 are GTSNPN and SVGIG (reference sequence). The CDR3 sequence: CAWSVSGLGNTIYF. For the CDR3, the DNA is TGTGCCTGGAGTGTGTCAGGGCTTGGAAACACCATATATTTT.

In this sample, this clonotype turned up a few times. This rearrangement joins TRBV7-9 to TRBJ2-7; possible D gene TRBD1, 6 bases. The CDR3 runs 17 residues. Trimming pared 3 bases from V and 2 bases from J, leaving 20 bases between. Germline V gene data show CDR1 as SEHNR and CDR2 as FQNEAQ (reference sequence). CDR3 sequence reads: CASSLVRGHPPPYEQYF. CDR3 DNA: TGTGCCAGCAGCTTGGTCAGGGGACACCCACCGCCCTACGAGCAGTACTTC.

This clonotype has only a few counts. The chain employs TRBV2 and TRBJ1-4, with a possible D match to TRBD1 (6 bases). V was clipped by 6 bases and J by 8 bases, with 19 bases between them. The CDR3 is 15 amino acids. CDR1 is SNHLY, CDR2 FYNNEI, per germline. As DNA, the CDR3 is TGTGCCAGCAGACAACATTCTCCGGGACAAGAAAAACTGTTTTTT. Translated: CASRQHSPGQEKLFF.

The chain links TRBV5-1 to TRBJ2-2; unclear D gene. This CDR3 is built from 14 residues. The germline V gene has CDR1 SGHRS and CDR2 YFSETQ. Trimming left V 0 bases short and J 2 bases short, with 5 bases between. Here the CDR3 DNA reads TGCGCCAGCAGCTTGGTGCACAACACCGGGGAGCTGTTTTTT. Translating it yields CASSLVHNTGELFF.

This clonotype was observed at least ten times. The V gene is TRBV5-1, the J gene TRBJ1-1, with TRBD1 matching over 7 bases. The CDR3 totals 13 residues. After removal of 3 bases from V and 3 bases from J, the junction contained 2 bases not matched to a gene. The germline V gene has CDR1 SGHRS and CDR2 YFSETQ. The CDR3 sequence is CASSSDRDTEAFF. The CDR3 DNA sequence: TGCGCCAGCAGCTCCGACAGGGACACTGAAGCTTTCTTT.

This clonotype was observed at least ten times. This chain joins TRBV9 and TRBJ2-3; D gene ambiguous. Germline V CDR1 and CDR2: SGDLS, YYNGEE. V was clipped by 3 bases and J by 2 bases, with 4 bases between them. The CDR3 consists of 12 residues. This CDR3 reads CASSGVTDTQYF. The CDR3 DNA is TGTGCCAGCAGCGGGGTCACAGATACGCAGTATTTT.

This clonotype was counted between two and nine times. V and J are TRBV27 and TRBJ2-1, with D possibly TRBD2 on 6 matching bases. The CDR3 consists of 13 residues. Germline-derived CDR1 and CDR2 are MNHEY and SMNVEV (reference sequence). Here the CDR3 DNA reads TGTGTCGCGGGAAGGTTAGGACACAATGAGCAGTTCTTC. It is translated as CVAGRLGHNEQFF.

This clonotype has at least ten counts. V gene TRBV7-8 combines with J gene TRBJ2-7; the D gene is possibly TRBD1 (6 bases). Germline CDR1 SGHVS, CDR2 FQNEAQ. Trimming removed 2 bases at V and 0 bases at J, with 8 bases between. The CDR3 has 14 residues. The CDR3 nucleotides are TGTGCCAGCAGCTTAACAGGGCGCTCCTACGAGCAGTACTTC. Its translation: CASSLTGRSYEQYF.

Concerning this clonotype itself: Just one base apart from a much larger clone, this may be a read error. The chain links TRBV10-3 to TRBJ2-3, with 11 positions matching TRBD2. The length of the CDR3 is 15 residues. Germline lookup yields CDR1 ENHRY and CDR2 SYGVKD. CDR3 DNA sequence: TGTGCCATCAGTCCGGGACTAGCGGACACAGTTACGCAGTATTTT. It is translated as CAISPGLADTVTQYF.

At least ten counts were recorded for this clonotype. V usage is TRBV7-8 and J usage is TRBJ1-1; 10 bases fit TRBD1. The germline V gene has CDR1 SGHVS and CDR2 FQNEAQ. Unmatched junction bases numbered 5, after V lost 6 bases and J lost 7 bases. The CDR3 runs 13 residues. The CDR3 nucleotides are TGTGCCAGCAGTCCGGACAGGGGGAATGAAGCTTTCTTT. Translating it yields CASSPDRGNEAFF.

This clonotype came up a few times. V gene TRBV9 combines with J gene TRBJ2-7; 7 bases line up with TRBD2. CDR3 length: 15 residues. The germline CDR1 and CDR2 sequences are SGDLS and YYNGEE. V shed 1 base, J shed 2 bases, and the junction held 6 bases outside the gene matches. DNA for the CDR3: TGTGCCAGCAGCGTATTCGAGGGAGGGACCTACGAGCAGTACTTC. Its translation: CASSVFEGGTYEQYF.

This chain links TRBV18 with TRBJ2-1; D uncertain. The CDR3 runs 14 residues. V was pared by 4 bases and J by 4 bases, with 11 bases between. Germline CDR1 is KGHSH and CDR2 is LQKENI. CDR3: CASSQQSLYNEQFF. As DNA, the CDR3 is TGTGCCAGCTCACAACAGAGCCTTTACAATGAGCAGTTCTTC.

Concerning this clonotype: At one boundary the junction diverges from the germline segment, which might be a read error. The chain couples TRBV7-9 to TRBJ2-1; possible D gene TRBD1, 5 bases. The CDR3 runs 12 residues. The germline V gene encodes CDR1 SEHNR and CDR2 FQNEAQ (reference sequence). CDR3 amino acids: CASSLMDKEQFF. In DNA form, the CDR3 reads TGTGCCAGCAGCTTAATGGACAAGGAGCAGTTCTTC.

J is TRBJ1-1 and V is TRBV14; the D is unclear. Per germline, CDR1 SGHDN and CDR2 FVKESK. V was trimmed by 3 bases and J by 6 bases, leaving 8 bases between them. The CDR3 sequence is 12 residues long. The CDR3 loop is CASSQFGSEAFF. CDR3 nucleotides: TGTGCCAGCAGCCAGTTCGGGTCTGAAGCTTTCTTT. Filled out from reference TRBV14 and TRBJ1-1, the complete variable domain reads EAGVTQFPSHSVIEKGQTVTLRCDPISGHDNLYWYRRVMGKEIKFLLHFVKESKQDESGMPNNRFLAERTGGTYSTLKVQPAELEDSGVYFCASSQFGSEAFFGQGTRLTVV.

The chain carries TRBV6-1 and TRBJ2-7, with 8 bases matching TRBD1. The germline V gene has CDR1 MNHNS and CDR2 SASEGT. The junction had 5 bases not matched to a gene; V was cut back by 8 bases and J by 2 bases. The CDR3 sequence is 13 residues long. CDR3 nucleotide sequence: TGTGCCAGCTCCAGGGGGCCGGCCTACGAGCAGTACTTC. Translating gives CASSRGPAYEQYF.

The chain is built from TRBV7-9 and TRBJ1-1; unclear D gene. Germline CDR1 is SEHNR and CDR2 is FQNEAQ (reference sequence). Trimming took 2 bases from V and 5 from J, leaving 9 bases between them. The CDR3 contains 13 residues. The CDR3 region has the DNA TGTGCCAGCAGCTTATCCGCGACAACTGAAGCTTTCTTT. Translated, it gives CASSLSATTEAFF.

This clonotype was seen a few times. The rearrangement uses TRBV15 and TRBJ2-3, with D tentatively TRBD2 (6 bases). V lost 3 bases, J lost 0 bases, and 10 bases lay in between. CDR3 length: 15 residues. Germline CDR1 and CDR2: LNHNV and YYDKDF (reference sequence). CDR3 bases: TGTGCCACCAGCAGTTCTAGCGAGAGCACAGATACGCAGTATTTT. It is translated as CATSSSSESTDTQYF.

This clonotype turned up a few times. V usage is TRBV23-1 and J usage is TRBJ2-2, with D possibly matching TRBD1 (6 bases). TRBV23-1 qualifies as an ORF whose function is uncertain. V was clipped by 4 bases and J by 2 bases, with 14 bases between them. This CDR3 has 16 residues. In DNA form, the CDR3 reads TGCGCCAGCAGTCGACCTCCGGGACATAACACCGGGGAGCTGTTTTTT. Encoded protein: CASSRPPGHNTGELFF.

A note on this clonotype: The junction differs from germline at one of its ends, possibly a read error. The chain recombines TRBV7-9 with TRBJ1-1, with 8 bases aligning to TRBD1. CDR1 is SEHNR and CDR2 is FQNEAQ in the germline V gene (reference sequence). There are 15 residues in the CDR3. The CDR3 DNA follows: TGTGCCAGCAACTTACAGGGGGGGATTAACACTGAAGCTTTCTTT. It is translated as CASNLQGGINTEAFF.

This clonotype was picked up a small number of times. The rearrangement joins TRBV7-7 to TRBJ2-5, with 12 bases aligning to TRBD2. Trimming at V came to 1 base and at J to 4 bases, leaving 4 bases not matched to a gene. The CDR3 loop spans 16 amino acids. Germline V lookup: CDR1 SSHAT, CDR2 FNYEAQ (reference sequence). Here the CDR3 reads CASSLGLAGATETQYF. The CDR3 bases are TGTGCCAGCAGCTTAGGACTAGCGGGAGCAACAGAGACCCAGTACTTC.

The chain recombines TRBV12-3 or TRBV12-4 with TRBJ2-1, with TRBD2 matching over 8 bases. The CDR3 is 15 amino acids. After removal of 8 bases from V and 6 bases from J, the junction contained 12 bases not matched to a gene. The CDR3 DNA sequence: TGTGCCAGCCACCTTACGGGAGGGCGAATCAATGAGCAGTTCTTC. Translated, it gives CASHLTGGRINEQFF.